These T cell receptor beta chains were read from a single sample in a study of T cell repertoires in cytomegalovirus infection. TCRdb itself ran the reads through MiXCR, one entry per CDR3 protein. The table includes about 920,000 distinct CDR3 sequences, around 31% detected once. These receptors have no known antigen. The sequencing used cultured CD8+ T cells from PBMCs, collected from culture after CMV antigen stimulation. The receptors stem from a human donor in good health (CMV status not recorded). Some clones in this sample may be carry-over from other donors' samples. The CDR3 runs from the conserved cysteine through the conserved F or W. D genes are given only for firm matches. Size values are once, few and many counts, or a class for expanded clones, and some rows have none.

j_call: TRBJ1-2
clone_size: once
v_call: TRBV4-3
d_call: -
cdr3_nt: TGCGCCAGCAACCAAGACTTGGTTGGGGTGGGAGAGGTCCTGCACTATGGCTACACCTTC
cdr3_aa: CASNQDLVGVGEVLHYGYTF

j_call: TRBJ2-4
clone_size: -
v_call: TRBV7-9
d_call: -
cdr3_nt: TGTGCCAGCAGCAGCCGGGACATCACGATAGCCAAAAACATTCAGTACTTC
cdr3_aa: CASSSRDITIAKNIQYF

j_call: TRBJ2-1
clone_size: -
v_call: TRBV7-9
d_call: TRBD2
cdr3_nt: TGTGCCAGCAGCCCTGGGACTAGGCTCCTTTCCTACAATGAGCAGTTCTTC
cdr3_aa: CASSPGTRLLSYNEQFF

j_call: TRBJ2-3
clone_size: -
v_call: TRBV12-3/TRBV12-4
d_call: -
cdr3_nt: TGTGCCAGCAGTTCATCCCGGGACTCAGATACGCAGTATTTT
cdr3_aa: CASSSSRDSDTQYF

j_call: TRBJ2-2
clone_size: few
v_call: TRBV7-9
d_call: TRBD1
cdr3_nt: TGTGCCAGCAGCTTAGCGGACAGGTTCGTCGGGGAGCTGTTTTTT
cdr3_aa: CASSLADRFVGELFF

j_call: TRBJ2-1
clone_size: -
v_call: TRBV27
d_call: -
cdr3_nt: TGTGCCAGCAGTCCTCCGACGGGGACCTCCTTGGATGAGCAGTTCTTC
cdr3_aa: CASSPPTGTSLDEQFF

j_call: TRBJ1-2
clone_size: -
v_call: TRBV6-5
d_call: -
cdr3_nt: TGTGCCAGCCAAGCAACGGGGGAAGAGGGGAACTATGGCTACACCTTC
cdr3_aa: CASQATGEEGNYGYTF

j_call: TRBJ2-2
clone_size: few
v_call: TRBV4-3
d_call: -
cdr3_nt: TGCGCCAGCAGCCAAGATCAACCCGACACCGGGGAGCTGTTTTTT
cdr3_aa: CASSQDQPDTGELFF

j_call: TRBJ1-2
clone_size: -
v_call: TRBV4-3
d_call: -
cdr3_nt: TGCGCCAGCAGCCGGACGGGGGACGGTAACTATGGCTACACCTTC
cdr3_aa: CASSRTGDGNYGYTF

j_call: TRBJ2-1
clone_size: many
v_call: TRBV7-3
d_call: TRBD2
cdr3_nt: TGTGCCAGCAGCTTCATAGCGGGCTCAGCCTACAATGAGCAGTTCTTC
cdr3_aa: CASSFIAGSAYNEQFF

j_call: TRBJ1-1
clone_size: -
v_call: TRBV6-2/TRBV6-3
d_call: -
cdr3_nt: TGTGCCATGAGGGCAGGGCCTAACACTGAAGCTTTCTTT
cdr3_aa: CAMRAGPNTEAFF

j_call: TRBJ2-1
clone_size: -
v_call: TRBV6-6
d_call: -
cdr3_nt: TGTGCCAGCTTCGAATTTCTGGGGAAGCAGTTCTTC
cdr3_aa: CASFEFLGKQFF

j_call: TRBJ1-1
clone_size: -
v_call: TRBV20-1
d_call: -
cdr3_nt: TGCAGTGCTAGAGATTGGGTAGGGATGAACACTGAAGCTTTCTTT
cdr3_aa: CSARDWVGMNTEAFF

j_call: TRBJ2-5
clone_size: -
v_call: TRBV28
d_call: -
cdr3_nt: TGTGCCAGCAGTTCCTCGGTAGTGCTGGAGACCCAGTACTTC
cdr3_aa: CASSSSVVLETQYF

j_call: TRBJ2-1
clone_size: few
v_call: TRBV6-2/TRBV6-3
d_call: TRBD2
cdr3_nt: TGTGCCACCCGCGATAGCGGGGCCAATGAGCAGTTCTTC
cdr3_aa: CATRDSGANEQFF

j_call: TRBJ2-3
clone_size: many
v_call: TRBV5-6
d_call: -
cdr3_nt: TGTGCCAGCAGCTTGGTGTGGGGGGCCGAAAGCACAGATACGCAGTATTTT
cdr3_aa: CASSLVWGAESTDTQYF

j_call: TRBJ1-2
clone_size: -
v_call: TRBV2
d_call: -
cdr3_nt: TGTGCCACAACAGGGTGGGGGGACTATGGCTACACCTTC
cdr3_aa: CATTGWGDYGYTF